The subject of this entry is one T cell receptor (beta chain). Measured with immunoSEQ multiplex PCR; TCRdb has only the in-frame clones, and not every one. This sample carries 200,000 to 250,000 clones, roughly 94% of them seen once, and the ten largest clones take approximately 1.5%. Germline values: CDR1 SGHAT, CDR2 FQNNGV. V was cut by 5 bases and J by 2 bases, with 15 bases left in between. This CDR3 contains 15 residues. The data derive from a study of control samples from healthy donors and cancer patients. This TCR was sampled from a man in his fifties or sixties in good health. The rearrangement joins TRBV11-2 to TRBJ1-1; no definite D call. The source material was blood. CDR3 sequence: CASSTHYPTNTEAFF. In DNA, the CDR3 is TGTGCCAGCAGCACACACTACCCCACCAACACTGAAGCTTTCTTT.